This T cell receptor (beta chain) was identified in a study of post-analysis software for immune sequencing data. Study background: The study covered relapsing-remitting, secondary progressive and progressive-relapsing courses of multiple sclerosis. Study findings and constraints: Significantly decreased normalized Chao1 diversity was recorded for multiple sclerosis patients relative to controls. About five TRBV segments (TRBV5-6, TRBV5-1 and TRBV20-1 among them) occurred more frequently in patients than in controls.

This clonotype was seen at least ten times. The antigen is unknown. The V end was cut by 9 bases, the J end by 3 bases, with 6 bases between. The CDR3 runs 10 residues. CDR1 and CDR2 (germline): MGHDK, SYGVNS. Prepared TCR beta cDNA libraries contained unique molecular identifiers. TCRdb ran MiXCR on the PCR reads and lists one entry per CDR3 protein. The sample holds a few hundred thousand distinct CDR3 sequences, 35% to 45% seen once. This sequence originates from a girl between 10 and 17 years old with multiple sclerosis. Sequences were obtained from blood. The V and J genes are TRBV25-1 and TRBJ2-7; D unclear. The CDR3 region has the DNA TGTGCCAGAGGGCGCTACGAGCAGTACTTC. Translated: CARGRYEQYF.